This T cell receptor beta chain was captured in a study of blood T cells in healthy people across ages. Points from the study as a whole: The CMV status of each donor remained undetermined, and this could have confounded shifts in expanded clonotypes.

Details on this clonotype: Antigen unknown.

A J-beta primer mix and a sample-barcoded 5' primer were used in a second PCR of about 6 to 12 cycles. TCRdb ran MiXCR on the 5' RACE reads and lists one entry per CDR3 protein. The sample consists of about a million distinct CDR3 sequences, 35% to 40% of them appearing once. The sample consisted of blood. The TCR sequence derives from a man aged 18 to 30 in good health.

The CDR3 sequence: CASSQGGTSSYNEQFF. In DNA, the CDR3 is TGTGCCAGCAGCCAAGGGGGGACTAGCTCCTACAATGAGCAGTTCTTC. V is TRBV4-2 and J is TRBJ2-1; 8 bases agree with TRBD2. V was clipped by 1 base and J by 0 bases; unmatched bases: 2. Germline V gene sequence: CDR1 LGHNA, CDR2 YNFKEQ. The CDR3 sequence is 16 residues long.